Listed here are 17 T cell receptor delta chains from one sample, sequenced in a study of γδ T cells in repeated Plasmodium falciparum infection. Gammadelta T cells were flow-sorted from PBMC into Vgamma9/Vdelta2+ and Vdelta2-negative populations for bulk analysis. TCRdb re-identified clones in the multiplex PCR reads via CATT. This sample has tens of thousands of delta-chain clones, with roughly 0.98% found just once. Material for sequencing was gamma-delta T cells from blood. These receptors all come from a pool of human donors (malaria-infected and uninfected, not separated).

This clone came up many times. V gene TRDV2 combines with J gene TRDJ3; TRDD3 aligns across 11 bases. The J gene, not given by TCRdb, was assigned here from a germline match of the nucleotide sequence. The CDR3 sequence is 21 residues long. J was trimmed by 0 bases and V by 0 bases; bases with no gene match: 9. Germline values: CDR1 GEAIGNYY, CDR2 EKD. The CDR3 here is CACDTSPGGYPSSWDTRQMFF. CDR3 sequence (DNA): TGTGCCTGTGACACCTCCCCTGGGGGATACCCGAGCTCCTGGGACACCCGACAGATGTTTTTC.

The chain employs TRDV1 and TRDJ1; D is perhaps TRDD2 (5 bases). Assignment of the J gene here rests on matching the DNA to germline, because TCRdb gives none. Germline CDR1 reads TSWWSYY; CDR2 reads QGS. The CDR3 consists of 14 residues. V was cut by 7 bases and J by 1 base, with 13 bases left in between. The CDR3 DNA is TGTGCTCTTGAGGCCCCCTTCTCCACCGATAAACTCATCTTT. Amino acids: CALEAPFSTDKLIF.

For this clone: The TCRdb record carries a much larger clone's protein, which differs from this DNA's translation at residue 4; a read error is the likely cause, and the protein listed here is the DNA translation. The chain employs TRDV2 and TRDJ1, with D unresolved. Germline V CDR1 and CDR2: GEAIGNYY, EKD. The CDR3 contains 16 residues. The CDR3 sequence: CACHTVEVQYTDKLIF. The CDR3 nucleotides are TGTGCCTGTCACACCGTGGAGGTCCAGTACACCGATAAACTCATCTTT.

As regards this clone: TCRdb attributes to this sequence the protein of a much larger clone, which differs from the DNA translation at residue 11; a read error is likely, and the protein displayed is translated from the DNA. The chain uses TRDV2 and TRDJ1, with D possibly matching TRDD3 (5 bases). The J gene comes from matching the DNA to germline here; TCRdb lacks it. Germline CDR1 reads GEAIGNYY; CDR2 reads EKD. The ends were cut back, 3 bases at V and 8 bases at J, with 24 bases in the middle. The CDR3 loop spans 16 amino acids. Written as DNA, the CDR3 is TGTGCCTGTGACCACATTTTATCCCCGGGGCGGGGGAAACTCATCTTT. Protein sequence: CACDHILSPGRGKLIF.

This clone was found a few times. The TCRdb record carries a much larger clone's protein, which differs from this DNA's translation at residue 7; a read error is the likely cause, and the protein listed here is the DNA translation. V usage is TRDV1 and J usage is TRDJ1, with 7 nucleotides matching TRDD3. TCRdb offers no J gene call, so here the DNA was matched to germline to obtain one. CDR1 TSWWSYY and CDR2 QGS come from the germline V gene. The V segment lost 3 bases and the J segment 3 bases; nucleotides outside the gene matches: 19. CDR3 length: 19 amino acids. CDR3: CALGEPLGVIPQYADKLIF. The CDR3 DNA reads as TGTGCTCTTGGGGAGCCGCTGGGGGTTATCCCCCAGTACGCCGATAAACTCATCTTT.

This clone was observed many times. The protein that TCRdb holds for this DNA derives from a much larger clone and differs from the translated DNA at residue 12, which likely indicates a read error; the protein shown here is translated from the DNA. The chain uses TRDV2 and TRDJ1, with D unresolved. V lost 0 bases and J lost 2, with 24 bases in between. This CDR3 comprises 19 residues. The germline V gene has CDR1 GEAIGNYY and CDR2 EKD. The CDR3 loop reads CACDTEFGGVNRRTDKLIF. The DNA of the CDR3 is TGTGCCTGTGACACCGAATTTGGCGGGGTCAACAGGAGGACCGATAAACTCATCTTT.

Concerning this clone itself: The TCRdb record carries a much larger clone's protein, which differs from this DNA's translation at residue 11; a read error is the likely cause, and the protein listed here is the DNA translation. The chain employs TRDV1 and TRDJ1, with D possibly being TRDD2 (6 bases). TCRdb leaves out the J gene; it was filled in here by matching the DNA to germline. V gave up 3 bases and J gave up 6 bases, with 29 bases separating them. Germline assignment: CDR1 TSWWSYY and CDR2 QGS. The CDR3 is 19 amino acids. DNA of the CDR3: TGTGCTCTTGGGGATCTCATCCTACTGAGGATGCTACCGCGAAATAAACTCATCTTT. Its translation is CALGDLILLRMLPRNKLIF.

This clone occurred a few times. A far larger clone is one nucleotide away, so this likely arose from a read error. Other DNA sequences in this specimen translate into the identical CDR3. As DNA, the CDR3 is TGTGCTCTTGGGGAACGGTCCTTCTCAAGATCCTGGGCTGGGGCCTCACTAAAAACCGACAAACTCATCTTT. Residues: CALGERSFSRSWAGASLKTDKLIF. The chain joins TRDV1 to TRDJ1; weak D call: TRDD3 (6 bases). As TCRdb names no J gene, one was assigned here on the basis of a DNA match to germline. The germline V gene encodes CDR1 TSWWSYY and CDR2 QGS. This CDR3 is 24 amino acids long.

Regarding this clone: A far bigger clonotype differs at one base, so this is likely a read error. Other DNA sequences in the sample encode the same CDR3. This chain joins TRDV1 and TRDJ1; 11 bases align to TRDD3. Looked up from germline, CDR1 is TSWWSYY and CDR2 is QGS. The CDR3 length is 17 residues. CDR3 region: CALGEGSWGILTDKLIF. CDR3 DNA sequence: TGTGCTCTCGGGGAAGGTTCCTGGGGGATACTTACCGATAAACTCATCTTT.

This clone has only a few counts. It differs at one base from a far larger clone, so likely a read error. Additional DNA sequences in this sample encode the identical CDR3. For the CDR3, the DNA is TGTGCCTGCGACACACTGGGGGATACGCGACGAGATAAACTCATCTTT. The encoded protein is CACDTLGDTRRDKLIF. This chain joins TRDV2 and TRDJ1; 13 bases are a match to TRDD3. The J gene comes from matching the DNA to germline here; TCRdb lacks it. Germline CDR1 and CDR2: GEAIGNYY and EKD. The CDR3 spans 16 residues.

This clone was observed many times. The chain carries TRDV1 and TRDJ1; possibly TRDD2 or TRDD3 for D (6 bases each). TCRdb does not report a J gene; here it was assigned by matching the DNA to germline references. CDR1 is TSWWSYY, CDR2 QGS, per germline. V lost 1 base to trimming and J lost 2 bases, with 35 bases between them. The CDR3 is 23 residues long. The CDR3, as DNA: TGTGCTCTTGGGGAACGCTGGCCCTTCCCCCTCGGGTCTGGGGCGACGCGAACCGATAAACTCATCTTT. Protein: CALGERWPFPLGSGATRTDKLIF.

Regarding this clone: TCRdb attributes to this sequence the protein of a much larger clone, which differs from the DNA translation at residue 5; a read error is likely, and the protein displayed is translated from the DNA. V and J are TRDV1 and TRDJ1, with 7 bases aligning to TRDD2. TCRdb records no J gene; here it was assigned by comparing the DNA to germline. The trim removed 4 bases at V and 0 bases at J, leaving 35 bases unmatched. The CDR3 length is 25 residues. The germline gives CDR1 TSWWSYY, CDR2 QGS. CDR3 region: CALGGQPVLTFLHVLVDWYTDKLIF. The CDR3 DNA follows: TGTGCTCTTGGGGGACAACCTGTACTAACTTTCCTACACGTACTGGTTGATTGGTACACCGATAAACTCATCTTT.

Details on this clone: This is likely an artifact of a read error, given a far larger clone one base away. Other DNA sequences in this sample translate to the same CDR3. The chain employs TRDV2 and TRDJ1; 8 bases agree with TRDD3. CDR1 GEAIGNYY and CDR2 EKD come from the germline V gene. The junction had 17 bases not matched to a gene; V was cut back by 0 bases and J by 0 bases. The CDR3 is 20 residues long. As DNA, the CDR3 is TGTGCCTGTGACACCTATGATGAGGAGCTGGGGGAGAGATACACCGATAAACTCATCTTT. This translates into CACDTYDEELGERYTDKLIF.

The table lists this clone with a few counts. TCRdb's protein, taken from a much larger clone, differs from this DNA's translation at residue 16, likely owing to a read error; the protein displayed comes from the DNA. The rearrangement links TRDV2 to TRDJ3; TRDD3 matches 9 bases. The J gene, missing from TCRdb, was assigned here through DNA to germline matching. The J segment lost 2 bases and the V segment lost 0 bases, leaving 22 bases of the junction unmatched. Germline CDR1 reads GEAIGNYY; CDR2 reads EKD. The CDR3 covers 24 residues. The CDR3: CACDTRVFNWGTTRDPWDTRQMFF. CDR3 DNA: TGTGCCTGTGACACCAGGGTCTTCAACTGGGGGACAACGCGTGACCCCTGGGACACCCGACAGATGTTTTTC.

Only a few counts were recorded for this clone. The protein TCRdb gives is from a much larger clone and does not agree with this DNA's translation at residue 5, likely a read error; the protein shown here comes from the DNA. The rearrangement links TRDV2 to TRDJ1; D perhaps matches TRDD3 (6 bases). As TCRdb names no J gene, one was assigned here on the basis of a DNA match to germline. V dropped 2 bases and J dropped 2 bases, with 29 bases sitting between them. There are 20 residues in the CDR3. Germline V gene sequence: CDR1 GEAIGNYY, CDR2 EKD. The CDR3 sequence is CACDINLQGCQGDRTDKLIF. The CDR3 nucleotides are TGTGCCTGTGACATCAACCTACAAGGATGCCAAGGGGATCGGACCGATAAACTCATCTTT.

Concerning this clone: The protein TCRdb gives is from a much larger clone and does not agree with this DNA's translation at residue 16, likely a read error; the protein shown here comes from the DNA. The V gene is given as TRDV1, and no J gene call is available; no check of the table's D call, TRDD3, against the DNA was made. The CDR3 contains 18 residues. In germline, CDR1 is TSWWSYY, CDR2 QGS. CDR3: CALGGAFPLLSSTDKRIF. In DNA form, the CDR3 reads TGTGCTCTTGGGGGGGCCTTCCCCCTCTTGTCAAGCACCGATAAACGCATCTTT.

Worth noting for this clone: A read error is likely here: a far larger clone is one base away. Other nucleotide sequences from this sample produce the same CDR3. V is TRDV1 and J is TRDJ1, with TRDD2 identical over 9 bases. The J gene, not given by TCRdb, was assigned here from a germline match of the nucleotide sequence. Per the germline V gene, CDR1 is TSWWSYY and CDR2 is QGS. CDR3 length equals 24 residues. V dropped 1 base and J dropped 0; count of bases not matched to a gene: 27. The CDR3 region has the DNA TGTGCTCTTGGGGAACAGGGCCTTCCTACGCTCTGGGATGCTACCGGGGACAACACCGATAAACTCATCTTT. Translating gives CALGEQGLPTLWDATGDNTDKLIF.